Included here is one T cell receptor beta chain sequence, with context. The data were taken from a study of identifying expanded T cells in peripheral blood. Some clones are missing from TCRdb's copy, which holds only in-frame ones; the method was immunoSEQ multiplex PCR. This sample has some 90,000 clones; roughly 86% occur once, and the top ten carry around 5.6%. Material for sequencing was blood. This clonotype originated in a person aged 18 to 75 in good health.

The CDR3 is CASSLTGAGYTF. The DNA of the CDR3 is TGTGCCAGCAGTCTTACGGGGGCTGGCTACACCTTC. The V and J genes are TRBV6-5 and TRBJ1-2; D perhaps matches TRBD1 (6 bases). Per the germline V gene, CDR1 is MNHEY and CDR2 is SVGAGI. Trimming left V 5 bases short and J 7 bases short, with 11 bases between. This CDR3 contains 12 residues.